This T cell receptor beta chain appears in the sequencing data of a study of T-cell memory formation after mild COVID-19. Study conclusions and caveats: Among contracting clones, CD4+ were mainly CM/EM and CD8+ enriched in EMRA.

Germline CDR1 reads SGHTA; CDR2 reads FQGNSA. Trimming took off 1 base at V and 10 bases at J, with 20 bases between the two ends. There are 17 residues in the CDR3. TCRdb analysed the 5' RACE reads with MiXCR anew, one entry per CDR3 protein. The profile covers 250,000 to 300,000 distinct CDR3 sequences, with 15% to 20% appearing a single time and 22% taken by the ten largest. Turning to this clonotype: The antigen is not known.

This TCR came from a man between 18 and 29 years old who had mild COVID-19 (a few samples of this study predate the infection). Cell type and time point are not known. Sequencing used PBMCs or a T cell subset sorted from them (not recorded which). This chain links TRBV7-2 with TRBJ1-6, with unresolved D. CDR3 in amino acids: CASSLGPPTMRKSPLHF. The CDR3 DNA is TGTGCCAGCAGCTTAGGACCCCCAACAATGCGGAAATCACCCCTCCACTTT.